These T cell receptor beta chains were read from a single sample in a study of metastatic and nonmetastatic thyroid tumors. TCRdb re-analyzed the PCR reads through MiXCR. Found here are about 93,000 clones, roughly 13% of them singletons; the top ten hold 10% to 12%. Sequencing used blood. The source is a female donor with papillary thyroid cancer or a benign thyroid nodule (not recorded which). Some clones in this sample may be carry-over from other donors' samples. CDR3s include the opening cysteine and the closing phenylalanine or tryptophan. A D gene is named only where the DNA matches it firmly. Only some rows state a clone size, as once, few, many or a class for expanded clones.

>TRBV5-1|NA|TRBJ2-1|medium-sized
CASSPRGANIFSYNEQFF
TGCGCCAGCAGCCCCCGGGGCGCTAACATCTTCTCCTACAATGAGCAGTTCTTC
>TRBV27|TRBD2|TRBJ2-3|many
CASMYRGRITDTQYF
TGTGCCAGCATGTACCGCGGGAGGATAACAGATACGCAGTATTTT
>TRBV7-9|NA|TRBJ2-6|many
CASSLGSSLSGANVLTF
TGTGCCAGCAGCTTAGGTTCCAGTCTCTCTGGGGCCAACGTCCTGACTTTC
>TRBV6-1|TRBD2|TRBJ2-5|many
CASTPGLAEETQYF
TGTGCCAGCACCCCTGGACTAGCGGAAGAGACCCAGTACTTC
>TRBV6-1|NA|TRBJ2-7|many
CASRGGSYEQYF
TGTGCCAGCAGGGGGGGCTCCTACGAGCAGTACTTC
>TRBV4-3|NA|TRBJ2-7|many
CASSHTGTRGYEQYF
TGCGCCAGCAGCCATACCGGGACACGAGGGTACGAGCAGTACTTC
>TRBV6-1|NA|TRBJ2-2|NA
CASTSLVRGELFF
TGTGCCAGCACCTCCTTGGTTCGAGGGGAGCTGTTTTTT
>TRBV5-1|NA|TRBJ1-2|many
CASSFPDNYGYTF
TGCGCCAGCAGCTTCCCCGACAACTATGGCTACACCTTC
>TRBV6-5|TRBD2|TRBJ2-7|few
CASSYGGEFYEQYF
TGTGCCAGCAGTTACGGGGGGGAATTCTACGAGCAGTACTTC
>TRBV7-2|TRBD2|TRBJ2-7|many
CASSFAGTRIEQYF
TGTGCCAGCAGCTTTGCCGGGACTAGGATCGAGCAGTACTTC
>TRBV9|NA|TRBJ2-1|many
CASSSSVHNEQFF
TGTGCCAGCAGCTCTAGCGTCCACAATGAGCAGTTCTTC
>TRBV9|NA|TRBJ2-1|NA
CASSPRGTEQFF
TGTGCCAGCAGCCCCCGAGGGACTGAGCAGTTCTTC
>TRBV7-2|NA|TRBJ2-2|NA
CASSLAWTWNTVELFF
TGTGCCAGCAGCTTAGCCTGGACTTGGAACACCGTGGAGCTGTTTTTT
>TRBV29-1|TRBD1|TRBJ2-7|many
CSVEDHDRGDPYEQYF
TGCAGCGTTGAAGATCACGACAGGGGGGACCCCTACGAGCAGTACTTC
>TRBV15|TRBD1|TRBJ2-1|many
CATSPPGQGANEQFF
TGTGCCACCAGCCCACCGGGACAGGGGGCCAATGAGCAGTTCTTC
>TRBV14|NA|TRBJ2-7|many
CASSQDRFYEQYF
TGTGCCAGCAGCCAGGACAGATTCTACGAGCAGTACTTC